The 17 T cell receptor beta chains given below trace back to one sample, sequenced in a study of T-cell memory formation after mild COVID-19. TCRdb independently ran MiXCR on the 5' RACE reads; one entry per CDR3 protein. Of fewer than 150,000 distinct CDR3 sequences listed, 20% to 25% are singletons. Sequencing input: PBMCs or a T cell subset sorted from them (not recorded which). All receptors derive from a man younger than 35 who had mild COVID-19 (a few samples of this study predate the infection). Cell type and time point are not known.

This chain's CDR3 is CASSSPDVRGYEQYV. CDR3 nucleotide sequence: TGTGCCAGCAGTTCCCCTGACGTACGGGGCTACGAGCAGTACGTC. This chain links TRBV28 with TRBJ2-7; D is perhaps TRBD2 (5 bases). The germline CDR1 and CDR2 sequences are MDHEN and SYDVKM. Trimming took 4 bases from V and 3 from J, leaving 16 bases between them. The CDR3 is made up of 15 amino acids.

There are a few counts of this clonotype. The chain couples TRBV5-1 to TRBJ2-2, with a possible D match to TRBD1 (6 bases). Germline V gene data show CDR1 as SGHRS and CDR2 as YFSETQ. The ends were cut back, 2 bases at V and 1 base at J, with 12 bases in the middle. The CDR3 is 16 amino acids. The CDR3: CASSFQRQENTGELFF. The CDR3 bases are TGCGCCAGCAGCTTTCAAAGACAGGAGAACACCGGGGAGCTGTTTTTT.

The V and J genes are TRBV4-1 and TRBJ2-5, with TRBD2 matching 12 bases. This CDR3 contains 17 residues. J gave up 1 base and V 4 bases, and 7 bases lay outside the gene matches. Germline assignment: CDR1 MGHRA and CDR2 YSYEKL. The CDR3 here is CASSRDGLAGIQETQYF. DNA for the CDR3: TGCGCCAGCAGCCGAGATGGACTAGCGGGAATCCAAGAGACCCAGTACTTC.

This clonotype has just a few counts. The gene calls are TRBV19 and TRBJ2-4; D remains ambiguous. The CDR3 covers 15 residues. Trimming cost V 2 bases and J 3 bases, with 11 bases left between them. CDR1 and CDR2 from the germline V gene are LNHDA and SQIVND (reference sequence). The CDR3 DNA reads as TGTGCCAGTAGTATACAGTACACCCACAAAAACATTCAGTACTTC. Its translation: CASSIQYTHKNIQYF. The variable domain in full, completed from reference TRBV19 and TRBJ2-4, reads DGGITQSPKYLFRKEGQNVTLSCEQNLNHDAMYWYRQDPGQGLRLIYYSQIVNDFQKGDIAEGYSVSREKKESFPLTVTSAQKNPTAFYLCASSIQYTHKNIQYFGAGTRLSVL.

V is TRBV9 and J is TRBJ2-5; D is perhaps TRBD1 or TRBD2 (5 bases each). With 3 bases removed from V and 4 bases from J, the gap between germline ends came to 7 bases. CDR3 size: 12 residues. Germline assignment: CDR1 SGDLS and CDR2 YYNGEE. Written as DNA, the CDR3 is TGTGCCAGCAGCGAGAGGGGAGAGACCCAGTACTTC. It specifies CASSERGETQYF.

This rearrangement joins TRBV4-1 to TRBJ2-7, with a weak D call TRBD1 (5 bases). V was clipped by 1 base and J by 4 bases, with 11 bases between them. Germline V gene data show CDR1 as MGHRA and CDR2 as YSYEKL. The CDR3 extends over 14 amino acids. CDR3 loop: CASSQAGIIYEQYF. DNA of the CDR3: TGCGCCAGCAGCCAAGCAGGGATTATATACGAGCAGTACTTC.

There are a few counts of this clonotype. The rearrangement joins TRBV14 to TRBJ2-3; D could derive from TRBD1 or TRBD2 (5 bases each). The CDR3 sequence is 13 residues long. Trimming took 7 bases from V and 3 from J, leaving 11 bases between them. Germline CDR1 is SGHDN and CDR2 is FVKESK. This chain's CDR3 is CASNRRETDTQYF. The CDR3 nucleotides read TGTGCCAGCAACCGCAGGGAGACAGATACGCAGTATTTT. Variable domain in full (rest from reference TRBV14 and TRBJ2-3): EAGVTQFPSHSVIEKGQTVTLRCDPISGHDNLYWYRRVMGKEIKFLLHFVKESKQDESGMPNNRFLAERTGGTYSTLKVQPAELEDSGVYFCASNRRETDTQYFGPGTRLTVL.

The chain links TRBV28 to TRBJ1-1; no definite D call. Germline V CDR1 and CDR2: MDHEN, SYDVKM. Between the trimmed V and J ends, which lost 7 bases and 7 bases, there was a span of 19 bases. The CDR3 extends over 14 amino acids. Here the CDR3 reads CASTLELRWDEAFF. In DNA form, the CDR3 reads TGTGCCAGCACTCTAGAGTTGAGGTGGGATGAAGCTTTCTTT.

The genes are TRBV11-2 and TRBJ1-3, with D hard to call. Deletions cut 1 base from V and 3 bases from J, with 10 bases between. Germline V gene data show CDR1 as SGHAT and CDR2 as FQNNGV. The CDR3 is 15 residues long. In DNA form, the CDR3 reads TGTGCCAGCAGCTTAGTACCCGGGAGTGGAAACACCATATATTTT. Its translation: CASSLVPGSGNTIYF.

This clonotype was found many times. The CDR3 is CAWSVGLAGFTDTQYF. DNA of the CDR3: TGTGCCTGGAGTGTCGGTCTAGCGGGGTTCACAGATACGCAGTATTTT. The chain couples TRBV30 to TRBJ2-3; the match to TRBD2 covers 9 bases. Germline CDR1 is GTSNPN and CDR2 is SVGIG (reference sequence). J lost 2 bases, V lost 0 bases, and 6 bases had no gene match. This CDR3 spans 16 amino acids.

This clonotype has more than one count but fewer than ten. V gene TRBV10-1 combines with J gene TRBJ2-7; TRBD1 is a possible D gene (6 bases). In germline, CDR1 is WNHNN, CDR2 SYGVQD (reference sequence). With 3 bases removed from V and 2 bases from J, the gap between germline ends came to 14 bases. CDR3 size: 15 residues. CDR3 protein: CASSEGQNLPYEQYV. DNA for the CDR3: TGCGCCAGCAGTGAAGGACAGAACTTACCCTACGAGCAGTACGTC.

In this sample, this clonotype turned up a few times. As DNA, the CDR3 is TGTGCCAGCAGCTTGGAGTCCACCGGGATAATAAAGCTGGAGCAGTACGTC. Its translation is CASSLESTGIIKLEQYV. The chain combines TRBV5-8 with TRBJ2-7; D possibly corresponds to TRBD2 (5 bases). Deletions cut 0 bases from V and 7 bases from J, with 23 bases between. Germline V lookup: CDR1 SGHTS, CDR2 YDEGEE. The CDR3 covers 17 residues.

The chain combines TRBV4-3 with TRBJ1-6; D is unclear. Germline CDR1 and CDR2: LGHNA and YSLEER. Trimming took 0 bases from V and 0 from J, leaving 9 bases between them. The CDR3 extends over 17 amino acids. CDR3 sequence: CASSQDRLSSYNSPLHF. CDR3 coding DNA: TGCGCCAGCAGCCAAGACAGGTTAAGCTCCTATAATTCACCCCTCCACTTT.

This chain joins TRBV19 and TRBJ1-1, with 9 bases that match TRBD1. CDR1 is LNHDA, CDR2 SQIVND, per germline (reference sequence). J lost 7 bases, V lost 10 bases, and 10 bases had no gene match. The CDR3 is made up of 13 amino acids. CDR3 nucleotides: TGTGCCACGACCGGGACAGGGTTGCGTGAAGCTTTCTTT. It yields the protein CATTGTGLREAFF.

The V call is TRBV5-1, the J call TRBJ2-2, with 8 bases that match TRBD1. This CDR3 spans 16 amino acids. Per the germline V gene, CDR1 is SGHRS and CDR2 is YFSETQ. V lost 4 bases to trimming and J lost 0 bases; unmatched junction nucleotides: 5. DNA for the CDR3: TGCGCCAGCAGCGGAACGACAGGGGCGAACACCGGGGAGCTGTTTTTT. Translated: CASSGTTGANTGELFF.

The J gene is TRBJ1-1, the V gene TRBV10-2; no firm D call. The CDR3 consists of 16 residues. Trimming removed 3 bases at V and 4 bases at J, with 18 bases between. Germline V lookup: CDR1 WSHSY, CDR2 SAAADI. This chain's CDR3 is CASSDPGRGSGTEAFF. The CDR3 nucleotides read TGCGCCAGCAGTGATCCCGGACGGGGTTCGGGCACTGAAGCTTTCTTT.

This chain links TRBV20-1 with TRBJ2-7, with D possibly matching TRBD2 (6 bases). The CDR3 totals 15 residues. The V and J ends lost 0 bases and 6 bases respectively, with 18 bases between them. From germline, CDR1 is DFQATT and CDR2 SNEGSKA (reference sequence). The CDR3 region is CSARDGAGSGGEQYF. The DNA for the CDR3 is TGCAGTGCTAGAGATGGGGCGGGAAGTGGGGGCGAGCAGTACTTC.